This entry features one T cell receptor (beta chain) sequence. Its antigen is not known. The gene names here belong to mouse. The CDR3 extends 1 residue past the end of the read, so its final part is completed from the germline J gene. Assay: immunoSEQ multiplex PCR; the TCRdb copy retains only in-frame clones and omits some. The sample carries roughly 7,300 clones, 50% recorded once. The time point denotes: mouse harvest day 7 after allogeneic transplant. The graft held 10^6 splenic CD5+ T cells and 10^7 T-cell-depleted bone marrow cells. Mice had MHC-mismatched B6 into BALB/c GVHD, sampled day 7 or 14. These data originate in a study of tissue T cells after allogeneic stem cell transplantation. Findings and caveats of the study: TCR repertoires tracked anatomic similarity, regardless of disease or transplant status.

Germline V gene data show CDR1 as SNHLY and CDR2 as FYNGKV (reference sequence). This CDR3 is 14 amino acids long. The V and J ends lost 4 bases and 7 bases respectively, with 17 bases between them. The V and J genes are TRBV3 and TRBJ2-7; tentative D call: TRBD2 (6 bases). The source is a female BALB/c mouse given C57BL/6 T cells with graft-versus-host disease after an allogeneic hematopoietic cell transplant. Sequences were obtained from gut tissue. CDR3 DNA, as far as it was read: TGTGCCAGCAGCTGGGACTCCCTATTGAAAGAACAGTAC. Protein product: CASSWDSLLKEQY. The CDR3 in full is CASSWDSLLKEQYF.